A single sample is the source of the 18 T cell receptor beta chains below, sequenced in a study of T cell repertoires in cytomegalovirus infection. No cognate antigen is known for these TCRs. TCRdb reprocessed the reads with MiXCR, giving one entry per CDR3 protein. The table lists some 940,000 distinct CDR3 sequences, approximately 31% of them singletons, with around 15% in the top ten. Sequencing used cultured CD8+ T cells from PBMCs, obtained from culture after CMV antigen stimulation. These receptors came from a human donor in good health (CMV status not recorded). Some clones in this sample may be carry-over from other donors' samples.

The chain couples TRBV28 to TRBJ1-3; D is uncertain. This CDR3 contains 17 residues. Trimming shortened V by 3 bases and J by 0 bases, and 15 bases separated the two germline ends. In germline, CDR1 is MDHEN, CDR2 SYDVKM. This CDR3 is CASSFGWGGLSGNTIYF. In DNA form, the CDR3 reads TGTGCCAGCAGTTTCGGATGGGGAGGGCTCTCTGGAAACACCATATATTTT.

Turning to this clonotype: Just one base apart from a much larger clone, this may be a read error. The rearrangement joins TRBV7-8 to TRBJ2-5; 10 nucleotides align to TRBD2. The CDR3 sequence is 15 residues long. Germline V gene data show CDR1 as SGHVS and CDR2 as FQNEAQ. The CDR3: CVSSPSGGHQETQYF. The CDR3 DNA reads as TGTGTCAGCAGCCCTAGCGGGGGACATCAAGAGACCCAGTACTTC.

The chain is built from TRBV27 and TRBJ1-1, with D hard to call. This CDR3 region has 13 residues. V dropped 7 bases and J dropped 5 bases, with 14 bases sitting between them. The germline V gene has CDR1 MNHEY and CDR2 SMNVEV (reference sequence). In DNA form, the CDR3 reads TGTGCCAGCATTTTCGCAGGCCGGACTGAAGCTTTCTTT. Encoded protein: CASIFAGRTEAFF.

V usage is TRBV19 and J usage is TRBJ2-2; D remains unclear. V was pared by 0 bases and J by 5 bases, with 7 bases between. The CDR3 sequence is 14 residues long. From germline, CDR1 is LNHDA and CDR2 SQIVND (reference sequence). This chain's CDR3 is CASSIEGYTGELFF. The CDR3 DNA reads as TGTGCCAGTAGTATAGAGGGGTATACCGGGGAGCTGTTTTTT.

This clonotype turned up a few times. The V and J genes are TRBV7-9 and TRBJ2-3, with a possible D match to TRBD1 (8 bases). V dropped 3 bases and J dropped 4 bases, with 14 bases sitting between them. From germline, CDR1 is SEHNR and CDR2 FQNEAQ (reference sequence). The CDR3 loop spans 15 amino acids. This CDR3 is CASSFHTGGADTQYF. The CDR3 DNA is TGTGCCAGCAGCTTTCATACAGGGGGGGCAGATACGCAGTATTTT.

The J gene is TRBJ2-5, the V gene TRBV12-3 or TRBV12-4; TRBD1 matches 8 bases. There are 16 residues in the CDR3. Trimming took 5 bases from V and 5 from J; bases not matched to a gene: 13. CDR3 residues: CASSLSRRGRRETQYF. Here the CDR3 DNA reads TGTGCCAGCAGTCTCTCCCGCAGGGGGCGCAGGGAGACCCAGTACTTC.

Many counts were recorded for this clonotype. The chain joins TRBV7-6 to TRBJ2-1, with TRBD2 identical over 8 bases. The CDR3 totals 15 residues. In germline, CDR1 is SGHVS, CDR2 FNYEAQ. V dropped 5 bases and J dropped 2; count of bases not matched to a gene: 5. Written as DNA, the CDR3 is TGTGCCAGCAGCCCACGGGGGGGGCCCTACAATGAGCAGTTCTTC. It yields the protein CASSPRGGPYNEQFF.

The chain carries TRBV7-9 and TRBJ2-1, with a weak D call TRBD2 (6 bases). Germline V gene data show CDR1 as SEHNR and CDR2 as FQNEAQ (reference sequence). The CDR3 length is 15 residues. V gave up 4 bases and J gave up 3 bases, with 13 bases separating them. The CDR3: CASSSPGEDYNEQFF. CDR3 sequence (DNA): TGTGCCAGCAGCTCGCCGGGGGAGGACTACAATGAGCAGTTCTTC.

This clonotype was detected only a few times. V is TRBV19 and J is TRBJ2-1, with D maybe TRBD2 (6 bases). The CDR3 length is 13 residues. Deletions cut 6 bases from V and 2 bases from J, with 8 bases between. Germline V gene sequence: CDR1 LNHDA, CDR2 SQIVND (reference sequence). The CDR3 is CASRWGAYNEQFF. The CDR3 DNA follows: TGTGCCAGTAGGTGGGGGGCCTACAATGAGCAGTTCTTC.

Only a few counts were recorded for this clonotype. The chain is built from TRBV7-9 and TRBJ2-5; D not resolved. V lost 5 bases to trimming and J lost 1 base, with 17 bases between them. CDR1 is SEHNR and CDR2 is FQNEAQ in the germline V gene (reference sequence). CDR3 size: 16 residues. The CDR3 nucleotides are TGTGCCAGCAGCCCAGTAGAGAGGAAGCTCCAAGAGACCCAGTACTTC. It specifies CASSPVERKLQETQYF. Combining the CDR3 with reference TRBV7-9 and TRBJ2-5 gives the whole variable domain DTGVSQNPRHKITKRGQNVTFRCDPISEHNRLYWYRQTLGQGPEFLTYFQNEAQLEKSRLLSDRFSAERPKGSFSTLEIQRTEQGDSAMYLCASSPVERKLQETQYFGPGTRLLVL.

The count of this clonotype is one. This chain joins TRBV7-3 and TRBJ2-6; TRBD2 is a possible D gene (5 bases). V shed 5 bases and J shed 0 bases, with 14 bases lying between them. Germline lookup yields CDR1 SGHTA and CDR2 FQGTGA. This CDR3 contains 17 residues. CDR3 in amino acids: CASSPLGLNSGANVLTF. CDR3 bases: TGTGCCAGCAGCCCCCTAGGACTCAACTCTGGGGCCAACGTCCTGACTTTC. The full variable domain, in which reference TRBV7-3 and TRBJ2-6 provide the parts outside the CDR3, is GAGVSQTPSNKVTEKGKYVELRCDPISGHTALYWYRQSLGQGPEFLIYFQGTGAADDSGLPNDRFFAVRPEGSVSTLKIQRTERGDSAVYLCASSPLGLNSGANVLTFGAGSRLTVL.

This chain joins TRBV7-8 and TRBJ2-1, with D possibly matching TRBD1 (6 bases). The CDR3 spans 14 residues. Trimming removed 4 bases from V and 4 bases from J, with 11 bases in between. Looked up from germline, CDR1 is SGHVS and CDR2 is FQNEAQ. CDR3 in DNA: TGTGCCAGCAGCTCTACCGGACAGTACAATGAGCAGTTCTTC. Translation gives CASSSTGQYNEQFF.

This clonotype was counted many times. The CDR3 sequence is CASRFPGQGVSANTGELFF. CDR3 DNA: TGTGCCAGCAGGTTCCCCGGGCAGGGAGTATCCGCGAACACCGGGGAGCTGTTTTTT. This chain joins TRBV7-2 and TRBJ2-2; D is possibly TRBD1 or TRBD2 (5 bases each). The CDR3 is 19 amino acids. V shed 6 bases and J shed 0 bases, with 23 bases lying between them. Looked up from germline, CDR1 is SGHTA and CDR2 is FQGNSA.

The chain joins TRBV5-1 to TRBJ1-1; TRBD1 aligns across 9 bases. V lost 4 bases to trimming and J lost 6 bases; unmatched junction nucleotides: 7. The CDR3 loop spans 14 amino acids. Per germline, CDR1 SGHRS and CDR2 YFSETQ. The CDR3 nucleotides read TGCGCCAGCAGCCACGGACAGGGGTCGGCTGAAGCTTTCTTT. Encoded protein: CASSHGQGSAEAFF.

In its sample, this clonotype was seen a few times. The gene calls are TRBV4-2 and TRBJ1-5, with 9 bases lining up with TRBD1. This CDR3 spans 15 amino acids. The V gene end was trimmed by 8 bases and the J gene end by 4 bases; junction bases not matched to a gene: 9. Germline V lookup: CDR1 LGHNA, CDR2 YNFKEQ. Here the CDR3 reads CASGNMGQGNQPQHF. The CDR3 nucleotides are TGTGCCAGCGGTAATATGGGACAGGGAAATCAGCCCCAGCATTTT.

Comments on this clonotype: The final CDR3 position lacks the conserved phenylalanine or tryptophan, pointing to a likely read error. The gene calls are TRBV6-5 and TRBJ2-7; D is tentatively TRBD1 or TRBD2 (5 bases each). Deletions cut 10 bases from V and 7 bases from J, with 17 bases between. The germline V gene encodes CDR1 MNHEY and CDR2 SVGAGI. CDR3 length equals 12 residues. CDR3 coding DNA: TGTGCCACCGGCAGGGACGAGGGGGAGCAGTACTCC. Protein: CATGRDEGEQYS.

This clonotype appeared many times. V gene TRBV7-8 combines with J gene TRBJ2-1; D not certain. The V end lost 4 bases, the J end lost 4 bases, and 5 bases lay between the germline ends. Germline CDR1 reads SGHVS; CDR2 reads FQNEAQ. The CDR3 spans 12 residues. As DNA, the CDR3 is TGTGCCAGCAGCTGGATTTACAATGAGCAGTTCTTC. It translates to CASSWIYNEQFF.

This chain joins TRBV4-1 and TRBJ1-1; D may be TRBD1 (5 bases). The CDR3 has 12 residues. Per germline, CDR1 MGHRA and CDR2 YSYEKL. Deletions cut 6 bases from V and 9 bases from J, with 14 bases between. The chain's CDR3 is CASSWPGEQAFF. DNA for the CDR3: TGCGCCAGCAGTTGGCCGGGGGAACAAGCTTTCTTT.